The clone carrying this T cell receptor beta chain came up a few times. This record belongs to a study of control samples from healthy donors and cancer patients. V lost 5 bases to trimming and J lost 0 bases, with 10 bases between them. The CDR3 length is 14 residues. Germline V gene data show CDR1 as MNHEY and CDR2 as SVGEGT. Method: immunoSEQ multiplex PCR; TCRdb's copy keeps in-frame clones and lacks some. The sample has approximately 160,000 clones, around nine tenths seen once; the top ten hold 0.68%. The sequence was obtained from a woman aged 25 to 45 in good health. This chain connects TRBV6-2 or TRBV6-3 to TRBJ1-1; TRBD1 is a possible D gene (6 bases). The specimen sequenced was blood. CDR3 protein: CASSTGIMNTEAFF. The CDR3 DNA follows: TGTGCCAGCAGTACAGGGATTATGAACACTGAAGCTTTCTTT.